The 30 T cell receptor beta chains below were found in one sample sequenced in a study of T cell repertoires and leukemia-associated antigens. TCRdb re-derived calls from the 5' RACE reads in MiXCR, one entry per CDR3 protein. The sample contains approximately 10,000 distinct CDR3 sequences, about 40% of which appear only once. Their target antigens are unknown. Sequencing was done on a sample of CD3+ T cells sorted from blood and cultured. The receptor set was obtained from a female donor in good health.

The chain links TRBV24-1 to TRBJ2-5, with a tentative D call TRBD1 (6 bases). The germline V gene has CDR1 KGHDR and CDR2 SFDVKD. The CDR3 contains 16 residues. V dropped 1 base and J dropped 3 bases, with 14 bases sitting between them. The CDR3 DNA sequence: TGTGCCACCAGTGATTTTTTCAGGGGAAGGGAAGAGACCCAGTACTTC. Translating it yields CATSDFFRGREETQYF.

The chain employs TRBV20-1 and TRBJ2-7, with D possibly TRBD2 on 6 matching bases. V shed 3 bases and J shed 2 bases, with 17 bases lying between them. From germline, CDR1 is DFQATT and CDR2 SNEGSKA (reference sequence). The CDR3 covers 15 residues. CDR3 sequence: CSARDMLGGAYEQYF. The CDR3 DNA reads TGCAGTGCTAGGGACATGTTGGGGGGAGCCTACGAGCAGTACTTC.

In its sample, this clonotype was seen a few times. The chain has TRBV24-1 and TRBJ2-3, with 7 bases matching TRBD2. Looked up from germline, CDR1 is KGHDR and CDR2 is SFDVKD. The CDR3 has 14 amino acids. J lost 2 bases, V lost 8 bases, and 6 bases had no gene match. The CDR3 here is CATMGGRDTDTQYF. As DNA, the CDR3 is TGTGCCACCATGGGCGGGAGAGACACAGATACGCAGTATTTT.

This clonotype showed up many times. This chain joins TRBV29-1 and TRBJ2-7, with 10 bases matching TRBD1. The germline V gene encodes CDR1 SQVTM and CDR2 ANQGSEA. The length of the CDR3 is 13 residues. V shed 8 bases and J 5 bases; nucleotides not matched to a gene: 9. The CDR3 loop is CSFRDRGVNEQYF. The CDR3 DNA sequence: TGCAGCTTCCGGGACAGGGGAGTCAACGAGCAGTACTTC.

This clonotype showed up just a few times. The CDR3 coding sequence is TGTGCCACCCGGGGGGGCACGAGCTCCTACAATGAGCAGTTCTTC. It translates to CATRGGTSSYNEQFF. The chain links TRBV15 to TRBJ2-1; 8 bases match TRBD2. The CDR3 extends over 15 amino acids. The germline V gene has CDR1 LNHNV and CDR2 YYDKDF (reference sequence). After removal of 8 bases from V and 0 bases from J, the junction contained 6 bases not matched to a gene.

This clonotype was observed at least ten times. The chain uses TRBV24-1 and TRBJ2-3, with 8 nucleotides matching TRBD2. Germline V gene data show CDR1 as KGHDR and CDR2 as SFDVKD. The CDR3 loop spans 19 amino acids. The V gene end was trimmed by 0 bases and the J gene end by 0 bases; junction bases not matched to a gene: 10. The CDR3, as DNA: TGTGCCACCAGTGATTTGGGTACTAGCGGTGCAGCTAGCACAGATACGCAGTATTTT. Its translation: CATSDLGTSGAASTDTQYF.

This clonotype was detected ten times or more. This rearrangement joins TRBV7-9 to TRBJ1-3; D not resolved. Trimming stripped 1 base from V and 0 bases from J, with 7 bases between. The CDR3 contains 15 residues. Per the germline V gene, CDR1 is SEHNR and CDR2 is FQNEAQ (reference sequence). CDR3 protein: CASSLGTVSGNTIYF. The CDR3 DNA reads TGTGCCAGCAGCTTAGGGACGGTCTCTGGAAACACCATATATTTT.

This clonotype was counted at least ten times. The DNA for the CDR3 is TGTGCCAGCAGCCCGATGACAGGCCAGAGGTCACCCCTCCACTTT. It codes for CASSPMTGQRSPLHF. The chain joins TRBV9 to TRBJ1-6; D is possibly TRBD1 (6 bases). V was pared by 4 bases and J by 10 bases, with 18 bases between. The CDR3 spans 15 residues. Per germline, CDR1 SGDLS and CDR2 YYNGEE. Based on the CDR3 plus reference TRBV9 and TRBJ1-6, the full variable domain is DSGVTQTPKHLITATGQRVTLRCSPRSGDLSVYWYQQSLDQGLQFLIQYYNGEERAKGNILERFSAQQFPDLHSELNLSSLELGDSALYFCASSPMTGQRSPLHFGNGTRLTVT.

V is TRBV29-1 and J is TRBJ2-2; 7 bases are shared with TRBD1. CDR3 length equals 14 residues. V lost 8 bases, J lost 0 bases, and 6 bases stayed unmatched. The germline V gene has CDR1 SQVTM and CDR2 ANQGSEA. The CDR3 bases are TGCAGCACCCCGGGACAGTCGAACACCGGGGAGCTGTTTTTT. This translates into CSTPGQSNTGELFF.

This clonotype is termed hyperexpanded (1% or more). This chain links TRBV5-1 with TRBJ1-2, with a tentative D call TRBD1 (5 bases). The germline CDR1 and CDR2 sequences are SGHRS and YFSETQ. The CDR3 length is 14 residues. Trimming cost V 3 bases and J 4 bases, with 13 bases left between them. CDR3 DNA: TGCGCCAGCAGCTATGAGGGGATCGGCTATGGCTACACCTTC. Protein: CASSYEGIGYGYTF. Full variable domain (rest looked up from reference TRBV5-1 and TRBJ1-2): KAGVTQTPRYLIKTRGQQVTLSCSPISGHRSVSWYQQTPGQGLQFLFEYFSETQRNKGNFPGRFSGRQFSNSRSEMNVSTLELGDSALYLCASSYEGIGYGYTFGSGTRLTVV.

This chain uses TRBV6-4 with TRBJ2-3; D is perhaps TRBD1 or TRBD2 (5 bases each). The V gene lost 3 bases and the J gene lost 6 bases, with 19 bases spanning the gap. From germline, CDR1 is MRHNA and CDR2 SNTAGT. The CDR3 length is 16 residues. The CDR3 region has the DNA TGTGCCAGCAGTGAGAGGGGAGAGAGCACCACTGATACGCAGTATTTT. It is translated as CASSERGESTTDTQYF.

With regard to this clonotype: A junction boundary mismatches the germline segment, possibly from a read error. The V gene is TRBV24-1, the J gene TRBJ2-1; D possibly corresponds to TRBD2 (6 bases). The germline V gene has CDR1 KGHDR and CDR2 SFDVKD. This CDR3 is 15 amino acids long. The CDR3 DNA is TGTGTCACCAGCGCCCTCCGGGACTCCCGCAATGAGCAGTTCTTC. Translation gives CVTSALRDSRNEQFF.

This clonotype came up a few times. This chain joins TRBV13 and TRBJ2-7, with 12 bases that match TRBD2. J was trimmed by 7 bases and V by 5 bases; bases with no gene match: 12. There are 16 residues in the CDR3. Germline CDR1 and CDR2: PRHDT and FYEKMQ (reference sequence). CDR3 in amino acids: CASSKTSGSSTGEQYF. In DNA, the CDR3 is TGTGCCAGCAGCAAGACTAGCGGGAGTTCCACAGGGGAGCAGTACTTC.

This clonotype was seen repeatedly, ten times or more. This chain joins TRBV7-2 and TRBJ2-5, with TRBD1 identical over 12 bases. CDR3 length: 17 residues. Germline CDR1 and CDR2: SGHTA and FQGNSA. J was trimmed by 3 bases and V by 5 bases; bases with no gene match: 10. The CDR3 spells CASSQGQGAYDEETQYF. The CDR3 nucleotides read TGTGCCAGCAGCCAGGGACAGGGGGCGTACGATGAAGAGACCCAGTACTTC.

V usage is TRBV24-1 and J usage is TRBJ2-6; a possible D gene is TRBD2 (6 bases). Trimming left V 8 bases short and J 0 bases short, with 13 bases between. Germline-derived CDR1 and CDR2 are KGHDR and SFDVKD. This CDR3 has 16 residues. CDR3 bases: TGTGCCACCATGGGACTGGGCGTCTCTGGGGCCAACGTCCTGACTTTC. Its translation: CATMGLGVSGANVLTF.

This clonotype was seen ten or more times. The chain links TRBV30 to TRBJ2-1, with 12 bases that match TRBD2. From germline, CDR1 is GTSNPN and CDR2 SVGIG (reference sequence). V was clipped by 1 base and J by 3 bases; unmatched bases: 10. The CDR3 covers 18 residues. CDR3 coding DNA: TGTGCCTGGAGTGGAAGACTAGCGGGAGTGCCGGACTACAATGAGCAGTTCTTC. Translated, it gives CAWSGRLAGVPDYNEQFF. Complete variable domain (other parts from reference TRBV30 and TRBJ2-1): SQTIHQWPATLVQPVGSPLSLECTVEGTSNPNLYWYRQAAGRGLQLLFYSVGIGQISSEVPQNLSASRPQDRQFILSSKKLLLSDSGFYLCAWSGRLAGVPDYNEQFFGPGTRLTVL.

This clonotype occurred a few times. V and J are TRBV4-2 and TRBJ2-1; 14 bases are a match to TRBD2. In germline, CDR1 is LGHNA, CDR2 YNFKEQ. There are 19 residues in the CDR3. J gave up 9 bases and V 3 bases, and 16 bases lay outside the gene matches. The CDR3 coding sequence is TGTGCCAGCAGCCAGTCGGATCCGGCCGGGACTAGCGGGAGATTTGAGCAGTTCTTC. It translates to CASSQSDPAGTSGRFEQFF.

In regard to this clonotype: The junction departs from germline at one end; a sequencing error may be responsible. The rearrangement uses TRBV10-3 and TRBJ2-1; 10 bases agree with TRBD2. This CDR3 region has 17 residues. Germline V CDR1 and CDR2: ENHRY, SYGVKD. DNA of the CDR3: TGTGCCATCAGTGGCCAGCGGGAGGGACGCTCCTACGATGAGCAGTTCTTC. Protein product: CAISGQREGRSYDEQFF.

V gene TRBV7-2 combines with J gene TRBJ2-7; no firm D call. There are 12 residues in the CDR3. Trimming took off 5 bases at V and 2 bases at J, with 7 bases between the two ends. Germline V gene lookup returns CDR1 SGHTA and CDR2 FQGNSA. The CDR3 reads CASSPTAYEQYF. CDR3 DNA sequence: TGTGCCAGCAGCCCGACCGCCTACGAGCAGTACTTC.

This clonotype was seen at least ten times. Germline and junction disagree at one end, which may indicate a read error. This rearrangement joins TRBV6-2 or TRBV6-3 to TRBJ2-5; a possible D gene is TRBD1 (5 bases). The V gene's germline CDR1 is MNHEY and CDR2 SVGEGT. The CDR3 loop spans 14 amino acids. The CDR3 here is CVSSYGGAQETQYF. Here the CDR3 DNA reads TGTGTCAGCAGTTACGGTGGGGCCCAAGAGACCCAGTACTTC.

The V and J genes are TRBV20-1 and TRBJ1-6; tentatively, D is TRBD1 (5 bases). The V end lost 3 bases, the J end lost 8 bases, and 11 bases lay between the germline ends. This CDR3 has 13 amino acids. From germline, CDR1 is DFQATT and CDR2 SNEGSKA (reference sequence). CDR3 DNA: TGCAGTGCTAGGGGGGGGGGGTATTCACCCCTCCACTTT. It codes for CSARGGGYSPLHF.

There are a few counts of this clonotype. This chain joins TRBV12-3 or TRBV12-4 and TRBJ1-1; D is perhaps TRBD1 (6 bases). CDR3 length: 15 amino acids. Trimming took off 6 bases at V and 0 bases at J, with 14 bases between the two ends. In nucleotides, the CDR3 is TGTGCCAGCAGCCCAATACAGGGACTGAACACTGAAGCTTTCTTT. Residues: CASSPIQGLNTEAFF.

The chain employs TRBV12-3 or TRBV12-4 and TRBJ2-5; D gene ambiguous. The V and J ends lost 11 bases and 4 bases respectively, with 17 bases between them. CDR3 length: 13 residues. The CDR3: CAGRRAPVETQYF. In DNA form, the CDR3 reads TGTGCCGGCCGCCGGGCACCTGTAGAGACCCAGTACTTC.

This clonotype was observed a few times. CDR3 loop: CAISERLGYGYTF. The CDR3 DNA reads TGTGCCATCAGTGAAAGACTGGGCTATGGCTACACCTTC. The V call is TRBV10-3, the J call TRBJ1-2, with D uncertain. Looked up from germline, CDR1 is ENHRY and CDR2 is SYGVKD. The CDR3 extends over 13 amino acids. The V gene lost 3 bases and the J gene lost 4 bases, with 9 bases spanning the gap.

This clonotype was counted a few times. A read error may explain this, as a much larger clone is one base away. This rearrangement joins TRBV29-1 to TRBJ2-3; D is perhaps TRBD1 (6 bases). This CDR3 spans 13 amino acids. CDR1 is SQVTM, CDR2 ANQGSEA, per germline. V was clipped by 7 bases and J by 4 bases, with 15 bases between them. The CDR3 nucleotides are TGCAGCGCTCCCGAACAGGGCTCAGATACGCAGTATTTT. Protein product: CSAPEQGSDTQYF.

The chain joins TRBV20-1 to TRBJ2-3; the D call may be TRBD1 or TRBD2 (6 bases each). This CDR3 is built from 16 residues. Germline assignment: CDR1 DFQATT and CDR2 SNEGSKA (reference sequence). V was clipped by 0 bases and J by 8 bases, with 21 bases between them. As DNA, the CDR3 is TGCAGTGCTAGAGATCAAGGGGGGCGAAGAGAGGGTACGCAGTATTTT. Protein sequence: CSARDQGGRREGTQYF.

The rearrangement joins TRBV29-1 to TRBJ2-3; the D gene is possibly TRBD2 (6 bases). The CDR3 runs 14 residues. V was trimmed by 7 bases and J by 4 bases, leaving 18 bases between them. Germline lookup yields CDR1 SQVTM and CDR2 ANQGSEA. The chain's CDR3 is CSAMKTSIADTQYF. Here the CDR3 DNA reads TGCAGCGCCATGAAGACTAGTATCGCAGATACGCAGTATTTT.

This clonotype was seen a handful of times. V is TRBV5-1 and J is TRBJ1-6; 7 bases are shared with TRBD1. V trimming: 1 base; J trimming: 10 bases; junction bases outside the gene matches: 8. The CDR3 covers 15 residues. The germline gives CDR1 SGHRS, CDR2 YFSETQ. The CDR3 here is CASSLSGQPRSPLHF. CDR3 sequence (DNA): TGCGCCAGCAGCTTGTCGGGACAGCCGCGATCACCCCTCCACTTT.

This clonotype was counted a few times. The chain has TRBV2 and TRBJ2-7; 8 bases align to TRBD2. This CDR3 region has 17 residues. CDR1 and CDR2 (germline): SNHLY, FYNNEI. J was trimmed by 6 bases and V by 4 bases; bases with no gene match: 17. The CDR3 is CASSALAEREYPLEQYF. DNA of the CDR3: TGTGCCAGCAGTGCGCTAGCGGAGCGGGAGTATCCACTCGAGCAGTACTTC.

The CDR3 coding sequence is TGTGCCAGCAGTTTAACTACGGCAGGGCCCTCGGAAAAACTGTTTTTT. Protein: CASSLTTAGPSEKLFF. V usage is TRBV27 and J usage is TRBJ1-4, with D possibly TRBD1 on 5 matching bases. The CDR3 is 16 amino acids. V was trimmed by 2 bases and J by 8 bases, leaving 18 bases between them. Germline CDR1 MNHEY, CDR2 SMNVEV (reference sequence).